The 29 T cell receptor beta chains reported below all come from one sample, sequenced in a study of CD4 T cells in relation to SARS-CoV-2 and coronaviruses. The assay was immunoSEQ multiplex PCR, and TCRdb's table has in-frame clones only and misses some. The table includes fewer than 25,000 clones, approximately 82% detected once. For these TCRs, the target antigens are not known. Before the COVID-19 pandemic, during about 2010-2019, CD4+ T cells were taken from unexposed donors. CD4+ T cells were isolated from the cells after less than 13 days of culture. The sequenced sample was CD4+ T cells from PBMCs, cultured in vitro. These receptors came from a human donor in good health.

This rearrangement joins TRBV4-2 to TRBJ1-3, with D unresolved. CDR1 is LGHNA and CDR2 is YNFKEQ in the germline V gene. Trimming shortened V by 4 bases and J by 1 base, and 11 bases separated the two germline ends. The CDR3 runs 15 residues. The CDR3: CASSRRVGSGNTIYF. As DNA, the CDR3 is TGTGCCAGCAGCCGGCGGGTGGGGTCTGGAAACACCATATATTTT.

The CDR3 DNA reads TGTGCCAGCAGTTTTCAGAGACAGGGCACTGGGGTCTACGAGCAGTACTTC. It translates to CASSFQRQGTGVYEQYF. V usage is TRBV27 and J usage is TRBJ2-7, with 7 bases fitting TRBD1. CDR1 MNHEY and CDR2 SMNVEV come from the germline V gene (reference sequence). This CDR3 region has 17 residues. V lost 3 bases to trimming and J lost 3 bases; unmatched junction nucleotides: 14.

The gene calls are TRBV2 and TRBJ1-1; no definite D call. Germline V CDR1 and CDR2: SNHLY, FYNNEI. Trimming cost V 8 bases and J 1 base, with 14 bases left between them. The CDR3 has 14 amino acids. CDR3 protein: CASSSIPGNTEAFF. CDR3 bases: TGTGCCAGCTCCTCGATCCCGGGGAACACTGAAGCTTTCTTT.

This chain uses TRBV10-3 with TRBJ1-2; 7 bases agree with TRBD1. Trimming cost V 6 bases and J 8 bases; bases outside gene matches: 12. The CDR3 has 14 amino acids. Germline V lookup: CDR1 ENHRY, CDR2 SYGVKD. CDR3 nucleotide sequence: TGTGCCATCAGAAAATTTGACAGGGCTTGGGGCTACACCTTC. Protein: CAIRKFDRAWGYTF.

The CDR3 is CASSPGGAGADTQYF. In DNA form, the CDR3 reads TGTGCCAGCAGTCCAGGGGGCGCTGGCGCAGATACGCAGTATTTT. The rearrangement links TRBV28 to TRBJ2-3, with 8 positions matching TRBD1. The J segment lost 4 bases and the V segment lost 5 bases, leaving 8 bases of the junction unmatched. CDR1 is MDHEN and CDR2 is SYDVKM in the germline V gene. The CDR3 spans 15 residues.

The V call is TRBV7-9, the J call TRBJ2-5; maybe TRBD2 (6 bases). CDR1 and CDR2 from the germline V gene are SEHNR and FQNEAQ (reference sequence). This CDR3 is 14 amino acids long. The V gene lost 5 bases and the J gene lost 5 bases, with 15 bases spanning the gap. The CDR3 spells CASSVGLGVETQYF. CDR3 nucleotide sequence: TGTGCCAGCAGCGTGGGACTGGGGGTGGAGACCCAGTACTTC.

The rearrangement uses TRBV14 and TRBJ1-2; D is undetermined. The CDR3 extends over 12 amino acids. V was cut by 5 bases and J by 5 bases, with 9 bases left in between. Germline V gene data show CDR1 as SGHDN and CDR2 as FVKESK. The DNA for the CDR3 is TGTGCCAGCAGCACTCACGGATATGGCTACACCTTC. Translating it yields CASSTHGYGYTF.

This chain joins TRBV30 and TRBJ1-6; D not certain. Germline V gene lookup returns CDR1 GTSNPN and CDR2 SVGIG (reference sequence). The CDR3 runs 14 residues. V shed 2 bases and J shed 0 bases, with 5 bases lying between them. CDR3 residues: CAWSRSSYNSPLHF. The CDR3 DNA is TGTGCCTGGAGTCGGAGCTCCTATAATTCACCCCTCCACTTT.

The chain couples TRBV25-1 to TRBJ2-3; 12 nucleotides align to TRBD2. The germline V gene encodes CDR1 MGHDK and CDR2 SYGVNS. The CDR3 is 17 amino acids. The J segment lost 2 bases and the V segment lost 3 bases, leaving 6 bases of the junction unmatched. This CDR3 reads CASSDHRTSGITDTQYF. The DNA for the CDR3 is TGTGCCAGCAGTGATCATAGGACTAGCGGGATCACAGATACGCAGTATTTT.

The chain has TRBV21-1 and TRBJ2-5. TRBV21-1 is classified as a pseudogene. This CDR3 is built from 15 residues. The CDR3 DNA is TGTGCCAGCAGCAGACGTATGTGGGTTAGGGAGACCCAGTACTTC. Its protein product is CASSRRMWVRETQYF.

The rearrangement joins TRBV3-1 (or the pseudogene TRBV3-2) to TRBJ2-5; TRBD2 matches 7 bases. The CDR3 covers 14 residues. The V gene's germline CDR1 is LGHDT and CDR2 YNNKEL (reference sequence). J was trimmed by 3 bases and V by 2 bases; bases with no gene match: 3. CDR3 residues: CASSQLLAEETQYF. The CDR3 nucleotides are TGTGCCAGCAGCCAACTCCTAGCGGAAGAGACCCAGTACTTC.

The chain couples TRBV7-2 to TRBJ2-3; 7 positions agree with TRBD2. Losses at the gene ends were 11 bases for V and 4 bases for J; bases not matched to a gene: 9. The CDR3 has 13 residues. Germline CDR1 and CDR2: SGHTA and FQGNSA. This CDR3 is CALGGRAPDTQYF. The CDR3 nucleotides read TGTGCCCTGGGGGGGAGGGCCCCAGATACGCAGTATTTT.

The gene calls are TRBV4-3 and TRBJ1-5; tentatively, D is TRBD1 (5 bases). CDR3 length: 15 amino acids. Per the germline V gene, CDR1 is LGHNA and CDR2 is YSLEER. V gave up 1 base and J gave up 2 bases, with 9 bases separating them. CDR3 nucleotides: TGCGCCAGCAGCCAAGGGATACAGGGCAATCAGCCCCAGCATTTT. It translates to CASSQGIQGNQPQHF.

The V call is TRBV12-3 or TRBV12-4, the J call TRBJ1-5; tentatively, D is TRBD1 (6 bases). Trimming stripped 3 bases from V and 8 bases from J, with 11 bases between. The CDR3 loop spans 13 amino acids. The CDR3 here is CASSLFEGEPQHF. The CDR3 DNA follows: TGTGCCAGCAGTTTGTTTGAGGGGGAGCCCCAGCATTTT.

In this sample, this clone turned up a few times. The V and J genes are TRBV19 and TRBJ2-3; D gene uncertain. The CDR3 has 14 residues. Germline V gene data show CDR1 as LNHDA and CDR2 as SQIVND (reference sequence). Trimming stripped 5 bases from V and 0 bases from J, with 9 bases between. The DNA of the CDR3 is TGTGCCAGTAGTTCCACAACTAGCACAGATACGCAGTATTTT. As protein: CASSSTTSTDTQYF.

This rearrangement joins TRBV12-2 to TRBJ2-1; TRBD2 is the table's D call and was not checked against the DNA. TRBV12-2 is a known pseudogene. The CDR3 sequence is 15 residues long. CDR3 DNA: TGTGCAAGTCGCTTAGGTACTAGCCACTACAATGAGCAGTTCTTC. It specifies CASRLGTSHYNEQFF.

The chain links TRBV11-2 to TRBJ2-1, with TRBD2 matching 11 bases. This CDR3 region has 15 residues. V lost 4 bases to trimming and J lost 12 bases; unmatched junction nucleotides: 11. Germline lookup yields CDR1 SGHAT and CDR2 FQNNGV. The CDR3 nucleotides read TGTGCCAGCAGCTCGCTTAAACTAGCGGGGGACGGGCAGTTCTTC. This encodes CASSSLKLAGDGQFF.

This clone was detected only once. This chain joins TRBV27 and TRBJ2-3; D unresolved. Germline V CDR1 and CDR2: MNHEY, SMNVEV (reference sequence). With 10 bases removed from V and 1 base from J, the gap between germline ends came to 18 bases. The CDR3 is 15 amino acids. The CDR3 reads CATSTGTLGTDTQYF. The CDR3 DNA sequence: TGTGCCACCTCGACGGGCACCCTGGGCACAGATACGCAGTATTTT.

V usage is TRBV21-1 and J usage is TRBJ2-7. TRBV21-1 is deemed a pseudogene. The CDR3 extends over 16 amino acids. The CDR3 sequence: CASSKEVRGDSYEQYF. CDR3 DNA sequence: TGTGCCAGCAGCAAAGAAGTGAGGGGGGATTCCTACGAGCAGTACTTC.

In DNA form, the CDR3 reads TGTGCCAGCAGCCAAGTGGGGGGAAGCAATCAGCCCCAGCATTTT. It codes for CASSQVGGSNQPQHF. V and J are TRBV3-1 (or the pseudogene TRBV3-2) and TRBJ1-5, with D possibly being TRBD1 (5 bases). This CDR3 is built from 15 residues. Germline V gives CDR1 LGHDT, CDR2 YNNKEL (reference sequence). V dropped 1 base and J dropped 1 base, with 8 bases sitting between them.

V gene TRBV7-9 combines with J gene TRBJ1-4, with D tentatively TRBD1 (6 bases). Trimming removed 1 base from V and 8 bases from J, with 14 bases in between. CDR1 is SEHNR, CDR2 FQNEAQ, per germline (reference sequence). The CDR3 is 15 amino acids. CDR3 region: CASSLGGDTFEKLFF. The CDR3 bases are TGTGCCAGCAGCTTAGGTGGGGACACATTCGAAAAACTGTTTTTT.

Written as DNA, the CDR3 is TGTGCCAGCAGAAACGGTTACCAGTACCCAGAGACCCAGTACTTC. Its translation is CASRNGYQYPETQYF. The chain uses TRBV7-2 and TRBJ2-5; D is uncertain. Trimming left V 6 bases short and J 4 bases short, with 18 bases between. CDR1 is SGHTA, CDR2 FQGNSA, per germline. The CDR3 loop spans 15 amino acids.

J is TRBJ1-4 and V is TRBV5-6; 7 positions agree with TRBD1. CDR3 length: 16 residues. Trimming cost V 2 bases and J 5 bases; bases outside gene matches: 9. Germline V gene sequence: CDR1 SGHDT, CDR2 YYEEEE. For the CDR3, the DNA is TGTGCCAGCAGCTTTATTACGGGACAGCGGAATGAAAAACTGTTTTTT. This gives the protein CASSFITGQRNEKLFF.

This clone was seen a few times. The genes are TRBV7-2 and TRBJ1-2; tentatively, D is TRBD1 (6 bases). V gave up 2 bases and J gave up 8 bases, with 12 bases separating them. CDR3 length equals 13 residues. CDR1 and CDR2 from the germline V gene are SGHTA and FQGNSA. CDR3 protein: CASSLKQGGGYTF. DNA for the CDR3: TGTGCCAGCAGCTTAAAACAGGGAGGAGGCTACACCTTC.

This clone came up a few times. CDR3 nucleotide sequence: TGCGCCAGCAGCTTGGGACTAGCGGGAATGGGGCAGGACAATGAGCAGTTCTTC. This encodes CASSLGLAGMGQDNEQFF. The chain joins TRBV5-1 to TRBJ2-1; 11 bases match TRBD2. J was trimmed by 5 bases and V by 0 bases; bases with no gene match: 10. Germline V gene data show CDR1 as SGHRS and CDR2 as YFSETQ. CDR3 length equals 18 residues. The complete variable domain, with remaining parts taken from reference TRBV5-1 and TRBJ2-1, reads KAGVTQTPRYLIKTRGQQVTLSCSPISGHRSVSWYQQTPGQGLQFLFEYFSETQRNKGNFPGRFSGRQFSNSRSEMNVSTLELGDSALYLCASSLGLAGMGQDNEQFFGPGTRLTVL.

The chain joins TRBV19 to TRBJ2-5, with unresolved D. CDR1 and CDR2 from the germline V gene are LNHDA and SQIVND (reference sequence). The length of the CDR3 is 13 residues. The V end lost 4 bases, the J end lost 5 bases, and 11 bases lay between the germline ends. This CDR3 is CASSTGPEETQYF. CDR3 sequence (DNA): TGTGCCAGTAGTACTGGACCCGAGGAGACCCAGTACTTC.

The CDR3 loop is CASSLLDSGANVLTF. DNA of the CDR3: TGTGCCAGCAGCCTATTAGACTCTGGGGCCAACGTCCTGACTTTC. The chain recombines TRBV5-5 with TRBJ2-6; D is uncertain. CDR3 length: 15 residues. The V gene's germline CDR1 is SGHKS and CDR2 YYEKEE (reference sequence). The V and J ends lost 4 bases and 0 bases respectively, with 8 bases between them.

The chain carries TRBV10-3 and TRBJ1-2; 9 bases align to TRBD1. The CDR3 totals 13 residues. J was trimmed by 4 bases and V by 5 bases; bases with no gene match: 2. The V gene's germline CDR1 is ENHRY and CDR2 SYGVKD. CDR3 residues: CAISLQGAYGYTF. The CDR3 DNA is TGTGCCATCAGTCTACAGGGGGCCTATGGCTACACCTTC.

This chain connects TRBV5-1 to TRBJ1-1; TRBD1 is a possible D gene (5 bases). Germline V gene data show CDR1 as SGHRS and CDR2 as YFSETQ. The CDR3 runs 15 residues. The V end was cut by 4 bases, the J end by 5 bases, with 18 bases between. The CDR3 DNA follows: TGCGCCAGCAGCCCGGGGGGGGGTTTAGGGACTGAAGCTTTCTTT. Amino acids: CASSPGGGLGTEAFF. Looking up the rest from reference TRBV5-1 and TRBJ1-1 gives the full variable domain: KAGVTQTPRYLIKTRGQQVTLSCSPISGHRSVSWYQQTPGQGLQFLFEYFSETQRNKGNFPGRFSGRQFSNSRSEMNVSTLELGDSALYLCASSPGGGLGTEAFFGQGTRLTVV.